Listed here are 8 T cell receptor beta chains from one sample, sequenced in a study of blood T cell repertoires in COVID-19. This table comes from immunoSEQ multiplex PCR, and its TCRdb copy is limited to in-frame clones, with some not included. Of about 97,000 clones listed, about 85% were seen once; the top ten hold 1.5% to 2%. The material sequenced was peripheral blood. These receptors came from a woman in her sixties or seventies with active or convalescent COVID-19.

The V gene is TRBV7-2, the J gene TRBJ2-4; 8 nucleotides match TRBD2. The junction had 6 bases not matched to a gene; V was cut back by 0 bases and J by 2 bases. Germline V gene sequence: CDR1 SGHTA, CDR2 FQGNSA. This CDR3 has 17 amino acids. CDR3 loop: CASSLAVGSGTKNIQYF. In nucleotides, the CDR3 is TGTGCCAGCAGCTTAGCCGTCGGTAGCGGGACCAAAAACATTCAGTACTTC. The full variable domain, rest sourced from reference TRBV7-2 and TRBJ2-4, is GAGVSQSPSNKVTEKGKDVELRCDPISGHTALYWYRQSLGQGLEFLIYFQGNSAPDKSGLPSDRFSAERTGGSVSTLTIQRTQQEDSAVYLCASSLAVGSGTKNIQYFGAGTRLSVL.

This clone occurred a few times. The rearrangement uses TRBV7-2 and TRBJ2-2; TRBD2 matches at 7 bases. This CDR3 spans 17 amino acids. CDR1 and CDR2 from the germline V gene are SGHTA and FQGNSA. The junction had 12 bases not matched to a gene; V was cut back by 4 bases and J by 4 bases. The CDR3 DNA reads TGTGCCAGCAGCTCCCAAATGGGGCGGGAGCGCACCGGGGAGCTGTTTTTT. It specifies CASSSQMGRERTGELFF.

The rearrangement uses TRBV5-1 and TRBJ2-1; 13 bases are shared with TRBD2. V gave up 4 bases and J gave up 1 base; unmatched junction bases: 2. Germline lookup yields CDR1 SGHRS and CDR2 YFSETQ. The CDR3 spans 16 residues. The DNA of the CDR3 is TGCGCCAGCAGCGAACTAGCGGGAGGGTCCTACAATGAGCAGTTCTTC. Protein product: CASSELAGGSYNEQFF.

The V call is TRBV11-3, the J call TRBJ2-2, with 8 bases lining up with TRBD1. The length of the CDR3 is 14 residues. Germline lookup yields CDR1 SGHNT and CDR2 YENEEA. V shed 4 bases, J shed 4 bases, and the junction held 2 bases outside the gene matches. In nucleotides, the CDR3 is TGTGCCAGCAGCTCCACAGGGGGCACCGGGGAGCTGTTTTTT. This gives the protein CASSSTGGTGELFF.

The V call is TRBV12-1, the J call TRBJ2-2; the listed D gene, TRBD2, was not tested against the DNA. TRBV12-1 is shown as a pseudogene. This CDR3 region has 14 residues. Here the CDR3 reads CASSSRDPPGELFF. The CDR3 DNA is TGTGCCAGCAGCTCCCGAGATCCTCCCGGGGAGCTGTTTTTT.

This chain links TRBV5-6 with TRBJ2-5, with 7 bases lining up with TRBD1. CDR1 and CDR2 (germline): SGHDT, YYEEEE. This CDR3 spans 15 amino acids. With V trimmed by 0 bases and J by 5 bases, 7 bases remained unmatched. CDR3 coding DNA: TGTGCCAGCAGCTTGGGACAGGGAATTTTGGAGACCCAGTACTTC. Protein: CASSLGQGILETQYF.

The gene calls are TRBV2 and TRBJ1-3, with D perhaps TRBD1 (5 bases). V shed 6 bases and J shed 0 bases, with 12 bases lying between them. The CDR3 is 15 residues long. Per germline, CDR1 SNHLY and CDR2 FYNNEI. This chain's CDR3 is CASRTASGSGNTIYF. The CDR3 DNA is TGTGCCAGCAGGACAGCTTCGGGCTCTGGAAACACCATATATTTT.

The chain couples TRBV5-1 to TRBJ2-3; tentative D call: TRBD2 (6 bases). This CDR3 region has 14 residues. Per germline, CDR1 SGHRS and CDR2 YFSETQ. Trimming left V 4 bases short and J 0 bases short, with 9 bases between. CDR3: CASSDGGSTDTQYF. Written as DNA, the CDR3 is TGCGCCAGCAGCGATGGGGGGAGCACAGATACGCAGTATTTT.